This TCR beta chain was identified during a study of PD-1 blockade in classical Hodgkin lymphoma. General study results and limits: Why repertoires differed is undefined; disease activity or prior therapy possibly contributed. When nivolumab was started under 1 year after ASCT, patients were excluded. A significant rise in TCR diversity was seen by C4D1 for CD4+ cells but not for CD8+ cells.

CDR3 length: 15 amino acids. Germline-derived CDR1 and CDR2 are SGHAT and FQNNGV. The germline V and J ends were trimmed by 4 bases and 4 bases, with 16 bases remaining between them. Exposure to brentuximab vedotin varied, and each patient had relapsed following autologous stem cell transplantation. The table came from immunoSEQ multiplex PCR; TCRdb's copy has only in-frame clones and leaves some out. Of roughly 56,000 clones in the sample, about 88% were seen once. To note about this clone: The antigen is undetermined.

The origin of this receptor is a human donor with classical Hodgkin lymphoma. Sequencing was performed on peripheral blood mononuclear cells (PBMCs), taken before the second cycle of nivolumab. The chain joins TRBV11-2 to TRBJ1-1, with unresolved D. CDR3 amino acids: CASSSIRGAGTEAFF. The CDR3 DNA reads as TGTGCCAGCAGCTCGATACGGGGTGCGGGCACTGAAGCTTTCTTT.